This TCR beta chain was sequenced in a study of cytomegalovirus exposure and HLA in healthy donors. Notes on the study in general: Usually a TCR sequence was rare, but some public TCRs were found in many donors.

A remark on this clone: As yet, its antigen is unknown.

Some clones are missing from TCRdb's copy, which holds only in-frame ones; the method was immunoSEQ multiplex PCR. The table records approximately 90,000 clones, approximately 93% of them present only once. The clonotype originates from a woman aged 25 to 45 in good health and CMV-seropositive. Sample: PBMCs.

CDR3 loop: CSVAGSGLSLSYEQYF. The CDR3 DNA reads TGCAGCGTTGCCGGGAGTGGGTTGTCGCTTTCCTACGAGCAGTACTTC. The genes are TRBV29-1 and TRBJ2-7; perhaps TRBD2 as D (6 bases). The CDR3 contains 16 residues. Germline CDR1 and CDR2: SQVTM and ANQGSEA. Trimming took 4 bases from V and 1 from J, leaving 20 bases between them.